One and the same sample provided the 18 T cell receptor beta chains below, sequenced in a study of blood T cells in healthy people across ages. Then a second PCR, running roughly 7 to 12 cycles, was carried out with a sample-barcoded 5' primer and a J-beta primer mix. One entry per CDR3 protein, called by TCRdb with MiXCR from the 5' RACE reads. Of some 1,800,000 distinct CDR3 sequences listed, about two fifths are singletons. Sequenced material: blood. The receptors stem from a human donor in good health.

This chain connects TRBV4-1 to TRBJ1-2, with 10 bases that match TRBD1. V lost 4 bases to trimming and J lost 4 bases; unmatched junction nucleotides: 9. The germline CDR1 and CDR2 sequences are MGHRA and YSYEKL. The CDR3 runs to 16 residues. Here the CDR3 DNA reads TGCGCCAGCAGCCCATCCCGGGACAGGGGCCTCTATGGCTACACCTTC. Translating it yields CASSPSRDRGLYGYTF.

About this clonotype itself: At one boundary the junction diverges from the germline segment, which might be a read error. V usage is TRBV5-1 and J usage is TRBJ2-3; 10 nucleotides agree with TRBD2. The germline V gene encodes CDR1 SGHRS and CDR2 YFSETQ. The CDR3 extends over 15 amino acids. CDR3 residues: CAGSLPSGGGDTQYF. Written as DNA, the CDR3 is TGCGCCGGCAGCCTTCCTAGCGGGGGAGGAGATACGCAGTATTTT.

This clonotype was observed a few times. The chain is built from TRBV7-3 and TRBJ1-2; D is unresolved. Germline lookup yields CDR1 SGHTA and CDR2 FQGTGA. Trimming pared 8 bases from V and 4 bases from J, leaving 11 bases between. The CDR3 is 12 residues long. The CDR3 nucleotides read TGTGCCAGCGACGGGTTTCCCTATGGCTACACCTTC. It is translated as CASDGFPYGYTF. The whole variable domain, remainder taken from reference TRBV7-3 and TRBJ1-2, is GAGVSQTPSNKVTEKGKYVELRCDPISGHTALYWYRQSLGQGPEFLIYFQGTGAADDSGLPNDRFFAVRPEGSVSTLKIQRTERGDSAVYLCASDGFPYGYTFGSGTRLTVV.

This clonotype has a handful of counts. The V call is TRBV29-1, the J call TRBJ2-7, with 8 bases that match TRBD1. Germline CDR1 and CDR2: SQVTM and ANQGSEA. There are 13 residues in the CDR3. Trimming cost V 7 bases and J 3 bases; bases outside gene matches: 8. Here the CDR3 reads CSAIRDRNYEQYF. In DNA, the CDR3 is TGCAGCGCGATCCGGGACAGGAACTACGAGCAGTACTTC.

In this sample, this clonotype turned up a few times. This sequence joins TRBV29-1 and TRBJ2-7, with D maybe TRBD2 (6 bases). Trimming cost V 2 bases and J 6 bases, with 8 bases left between them. Germline V gene lookup returns CDR1 SQVTM and CDR2 ANQGSEA. The CDR3 spans 11 residues. Here the CDR3 DNA reads TGCAGCGTTGAACTCGGGGGCGAGCAGTACTTC. This gives the protein CSVELGGEQYF.

V and J are TRBV9 and TRBJ2-3; 8 nucleotides line up with TRBD2. CDR1 and CDR2 (germline): SGDLS, YYNGEE. The V and J ends lost 0 bases and 1 base, in that order; junction bases with no gene match: 1. CDR3 size: 15 residues. DNA for the CDR3: TGTGCCAGCAGCGTAGAAGCGGGGGGCACAGATACGCAGTATTTT. Protein product: CASSVEAGGTDTQYF.

This chain links TRBV7-8 with TRBJ1-1; D may be TRBD1 (5 bases). The CDR3 runs to 13 residues. Germline V gene lookup returns CDR1 SGHVS and CDR2 FQNEAQ. Trimming cost V 5 bases and J 3 bases, with 10 bases left between them. CDR3: CASSMGPYTEAFF. Written as DNA, the CDR3 is TGTGCCAGCAGCATGGGACCGTACACTGAAGCTTTCTTT.

This clonotype was counted ten times or more. This chain uses TRBV29-1 with TRBJ2-7, with no clear D. Trimming left V 1 base short and J 6 bases short, with 13 bases between. The germline V gene encodes CDR1 SQVTM and CDR2 ANQGSEA. The CDR3 runs 13 residues. CDR3 amino acids: CSVEGVGNTEQYF. As DNA, the CDR3 is TGCAGCGTTGAAGGGGTAGGGAACACCGAGCAGTACTTC.

This clonotype was seen a few times. The rearrangement joins TRBV7-2 to TRBJ2-3, with no clear D. This CDR3 contains 13 residues. Germline-derived CDR1 and CDR2 are SGHTA and FQGNSA. V gave up 7 bases and J gave up 0 bases, with 8 bases separating them. The CDR3 protein is CASNNPSTDTQYF. The CDR3 DNA sequence: TGTGCCAGCAACAACCCTAGCACAGATACGCAGTATTTT.

The chain joins TRBV6-6 to TRBJ2-5; 13 nucleotides agree with TRBD2. The CDR3 has 17 residues. After removal of 4 bases from V and 4 bases from J, the junction contained 9 bases not matched to a gene. Per the germline V gene, CDR1 is MNHNY and CDR2 is SVGAGI (reference sequence). The CDR3 region is CASSSLTSGGNSETQYF. The CDR3 bases are TGTGCCAGCAGTTCCCTGACTAGCGGGGGGAATTCAGAGACCCAGTACTTC.

The chain has TRBV12-5 and TRBJ2-3; D is undetermined. V dropped 5 bases and J dropped 3 bases, with 21 bases sitting between them. The CDR3 totals 17 residues. Looked up from germline, CDR1 is LGHNT and CDR2 is FRNRAP. CDR3 region: CASGPDRAREITDTQYF. CDR3 sequence (DNA): TGTGCTAGTGGTCCGGACCGGGCCCGAGAAATAACAGATACGCAGTATTTT.

The CDR3 sequence is CASSLWGPGGIDNQPQHF. CDR3 coding DNA: TGTGCCAGCAGCTTGTGGGGGCCCGGAGGGATTGACAATCAGCCCCAGCATTTT. The chain has TRBV5-5 and TRBJ1-5, with D possibly matching TRBD1 (6 bases). Trimming took 1 base from V and 3 from J, leaving 20 bases between them. This CDR3 is 18 amino acids long. Germline assignment: CDR1 SGHKS and CDR2 YYEKEE (reference sequence).

V and J are TRBV15 and TRBJ2-5, with D perhaps given as TRBD1 or TRBD2 (5 bases each). The germline CDR1 and CDR2 sequences are LNHNV and YYDKDF (reference sequence). The CDR3 runs 15 residues. The germline V and J ends were trimmed by 0 bases and 5 bases, with 13 bases remaining between them. CDR3 residues: CATSRDGRGRETQYF. CDR3 coding DNA: TGTGCCACCAGCAGAGACGGTAGGGGACGGGAGACCCAGTACTTC.

This chain links TRBV28 with TRBJ2-3, with TRBD2 matching 9 bases. The CDR3 consists of 16 residues. The ends lost 3 bases at V and 4 bases at J; junction bases unmatched: 8. Germline V gene data show CDR1 as MDHEN and CDR2 as SYDVKM. The CDR3 sequence is CASSLLVGGGADTQYF. The CDR3 nucleotides read TGTGCCAGCAGTTTGCTGGTAGGCGGGGGGGCAGATACGCAGTATTTT.

V usage is TRBV7-2 and J usage is TRBJ1-2; TRBD1 matches 7 bases. Trimming cost V 1 base and J 7 bases; bases outside gene matches: 9. The CDR3 length is 15 residues. CDR1 and CDR2 (germline): SGHTA, FQGNSA. The CDR3 bases are TGTGCCAGCAGCTTAGTAGGGACAGCCTTGGGTGGCTACACCTTC. Its translation is CASSLVGTALGGYTF.

This clonotype showed up just a few times. The rearrangement links TRBV20-1 to TRBJ2-5; TRBD2 might be the D (6 bases). V lost 0 bases to trimming and J lost 1 base, with 12 bases between them. Germline-derived CDR1 and CDR2 are DFQATT and SNEGSKA (reference sequence). This CDR3 contains 15 residues. The DNA for the CDR3 is TGCAGTGCTAGAGACCGCCGGGGACTCCAAGAGACCCAGTACTTC. It yields the protein CSARDRRGLQETQYF.

The table lists this clonotype with a few counts. This chain uses TRBV7-2 with TRBJ2-3; the D gene is possibly TRBD2 (7 bases). Germline lookup yields CDR1 SGHTA and CDR2 FQGNSA. Trimming pared 1 base from V and 4 bases from J, leaving 15 bases between. This CDR3 is 16 amino acids long. This CDR3 is CASSLERGGLPDTQYF. CDR3 sequence (DNA): TGTGCCAGCAGCTTAGAGCGCGGGGGCTTGCCAGATACGCAGTATTTT.

The chain has TRBV5-5 and TRBJ2-7; TRBD1 is a possible D gene (5 bases). The V and J ends lost 0 bases and 1 base respectively, with 14 bases between them. This CDR3 is 16 amino acids long. Germline CDR1 reads SGHKS; CDR2 reads YYEKEE (reference sequence). The CDR3 spells CASSLVPQVPSYEQYF. DNA of the CDR3: TGTGCCAGCAGCTTGGTCCCACAGGTGCCTTCCTACGAGCAGTACTTC.